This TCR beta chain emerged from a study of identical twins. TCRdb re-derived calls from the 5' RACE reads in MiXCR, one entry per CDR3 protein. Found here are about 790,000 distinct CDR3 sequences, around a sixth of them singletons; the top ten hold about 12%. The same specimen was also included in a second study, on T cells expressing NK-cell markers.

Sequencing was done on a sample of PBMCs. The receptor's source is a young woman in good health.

The CDR3 sequence is CSVTGPYNEQFF. The CDR3 DNA reads as TGCAGCGTGACAGGGCCCTACAATGAGCAGTTCTTC. This chain connects TRBV29-1 to TRBJ2-1; 7 bases agree with TRBD1. J was trimmed by 2 bases and V by 6 bases; bases with no gene match: 1. The CDR3 runs to 12 residues. Germline-derived CDR1 and CDR2 are SQVTM and ANQGSEA.